A selection of T cell receptor beta chains follows, all from one sample in a study of cytomegalovirus exposure and HLA in healthy donors. Using immunoSEQ multiplex PCR, the repertoire was profiled, and TCRdb retains in-frame clones only, with some absent. The sample carries about 62,000 clones, about 81% recorded once. Sequencing used PBMCs. These receptors originate from a young woman in good health and CMV-seronegative. CDR3s include the opening cysteine and the closing phenylalanine or tryptophan. Each record gives: D gene, J gene, V gene, CDR3 DNA, CDR3 protein. The D gene is left open where the match is weak.

d_gene: TRBD1
j_gene: TRBJ1-6
v_gene: TRBV18
CDR3nt: TGTGCCAGCTCACCAACAGGGGAGAATTCACCCCTCCACTTT
CDR3aa: CASSPTGENSPLHF

d_gene: -
j_gene: TRBJ2-5
v_gene: TRBV28
CDR3nt: TGTGCCAGCAGTTTATTGCGAACTTCACGGGAGACCCAGTACTTC
CDR3aa: CASSLLRTSRETQYF

d_gene: -
j_gene: TRBJ2-3
v_gene: TRBV12-5
CDR3nt: TGTGCTAGTGGTTTCGCAGGGGCAGATACGCAGTATTTT
CDR3aa: CASGFAGADTQYF

d_gene: -
j_gene: TRBJ2-7
v_gene: TRBV7-8
CDR3nt: TGTGCCAGCAGCTTTTTAGGCGGCTCCTACGAGCAGTACTTC
CDR3aa: CASSFLGGSYEQYF

d_gene: TRBD2
j_gene: TRBJ2-7
v_gene: TRBV27
CDR3nt: TGTGCCAGCAGTTCGAGACTAGCGGGATCCTACGAGCAGTACTTC
CDR3aa: CASSSRLAGSYEQYF

d_gene: -
j_gene: TRBJ2-5
v_gene: TRBV19
CDR3nt: TGTGCCAGTAGTAGGGTACAGGGAAGGGAGACCCAGTACTTC
CDR3aa: CASSRVQGRETQYF

d_gene: TRBD2
j_gene: TRBJ2-1
v_gene: TRBV12-5
CDR3nt: TGTGCTAGTGGTTTGGCACTAGCGGGGGACTCCTACAATGAGCAGTTCTTC
CDR3aa: CASGLALAGDSYNEQFF

d_gene: -
j_gene: TRBJ1-1
v_gene: TRBV18
CDR3nt: TGTGCCAGCTCACCCCGGCGGGGAATTGAAGCTTTCTTT
CDR3aa: CASSPRRGIEAFF

d_gene: -
j_gene: TRBJ1-3
v_gene: TRBV2
CDR3nt: TGTGCCATCTCACAGGGAAACACCATATATTTT
CDR3aa: CAISQGNTIYF

d_gene: -
j_gene: TRBJ1-1
v_gene: TRBV19
CDR3nt: TGTGCCAGTAGTAACCGACAGAGCACTGAAGCTTTCTTT
CDR3aa: CASSNRQSTEAFF

d_gene: -
j_gene: TRBJ2-1
v_gene: TRBV7-2
CDR3nt: TGTGCCAGCAGCCACTCTGACTGGGAGGAGCAGTTCTTC
CDR3aa: CASSHSDWEEQFF

d_gene: TRBD1
j_gene: TRBJ1-1
v_gene: TRBV10-3
CDR3nt: TGTGCCATCACCGCGACAGGGGGGACGTCGGCTTTCTTT
CDR3aa: CAITATGGTSAFF

d_gene: -
j_gene: TRBJ2-3
v_gene: TRBV5-1
CDR3nt: TGCGCCAGCAGTTCTCGGGGATATACGCAGTATTTT
CDR3aa: CASSSRGYTQYF